Following are 10 T cell receptor beta chains from one sample sequenced in a study of blood T cell repertoires in COVID-19. The repertoire was sequenced with immunoSEQ multiplex PCR; TCRdb's copy has only in-frame clones and lacks some. The table has about 360,000 clones, about 87% seen once. Sequencing was done on a sample of PBMCs or T cells enriched from blood (not recorded which). The receptors were sampled from a man younger than 45 who had recovered from COVID-19.

The rearrangement links TRBV19 to TRBJ1-2; the D is unclear. Trimming took 7 bases from V and 1 from J, leaving 10 bases between them. The CDR3 consists of 13 residues. In germline, CDR1 is LNHDA, CDR2 SQIVND (reference sequence). CDR3 in amino acids: CASTERDNYGYTF. In DNA, the CDR3 is TGTGCCAGTACGGAGAGGGATAACTATGGCTACACCTTC. Using reference TRBV19 and TRBJ1-2 for the parts outside the CDR3, the full variable domain is DGGITQSPKYLFRKEGQNVTLSCEQNLNHDAMYWYRQDPGQGLRLIYYSQIVNDFQKGDIAEGYSVSREKKESFPLTVTSAQKNPTAFYLCASTERDNYGYTFGSGTRLTVV.

The chain uses TRBV11-2 and TRBJ1-6; the D gene is possibly TRBD1 (5 bases). This CDR3 region has 16 residues. Trimming shortened V by 1 base and J by 9 bases, and 16 bases separated the two germline ends. Germline CDR1 reads SGHAT; CDR2 reads FQNNGV. CDR3 sequence: CASSLATTRGRSPLHF. The CDR3, as DNA: TGTGCCAGCAGCTTAGCGACAACAAGGGGCCGTTCACCCCTCCACTTT.

This clone was counted between two and nine times. J is TRBJ2-1 and V is TRBV5-1; 13 bases align to TRBD2. J gave up 6 bases and V 4 bases, and 4 bases lay outside the gene matches. The CDR3 has 15 amino acids. Germline CDR1 SGHRS, CDR2 YFSETQ. The CDR3 reads CASSLTSGGPNEQFF. The CDR3 DNA is TGCGCCAGCAGCCTGACTAGCGGGGGGCCCAATGAGCAGTTCTTC.

The chain links TRBV6-1 to TRBJ1-3, with 7 nucleotides matching TRBD1. The germline CDR1 and CDR2 sequences are MNHNS and SASEGT. V was pared by 3 bases and J by 0 bases, with 2 bases of the junction left unmatched. CDR3 size: 15 residues. This CDR3 is CASSEYRGSGNTIYF. The DNA for the CDR3 is TGTGCCAGCAGTGAGTACAGGGGCTCTGGAAACACCATATATTTT.

The DNA of the CDR3 is TGTGCCATCAGTGGAGGTACCGGTACTGAAGCTTTCTTT. Amino acid sequence: CAISGGTGTEAFF. The genes are TRBV10-3 and TRBJ1-1; D is unclear. Trimming cost V 4 bases and J 5 bases, with 11 bases left between them. Germline assignment: CDR1 ENHRY and CDR2 SYGVKD. CDR3 length: 13 amino acids.

The chain has TRBV18 and TRBJ1-6, with TRBD1 matching over 7 bases. The CDR3 length is 14 residues. The junction had 1 base not matched to a gene; V was cut back by 1 base and J by 7 bases. CDR1 is KGHSH, CDR2 LQKENI, per germline. Written as DNA, the CDR3 is TGTGCCAGCTCACCACAGGGGGCCAATTCACCCCTCCACTTT. It encodes CASSPQGANSPLHF.

A single count supports this clone. The chain recombines TRBV18 with TRBJ1-3; D is unresolved. V was trimmed by 6 bases and J by 0 bases, leaving 12 bases between them. The CDR3 is 15 residues long. The germline V gene has CDR1 KGHSH and CDR2 LQKENI. CDR3 in amino acids: CASSPDIVSGNTIYF. The CDR3 nucleotides are TGTGCCAGCTCCCCTGACATCGTCTCTGGAAACACCATATATTTT.

The chain uses TRBV24-1 and TRBJ2-2, with 11 bases lining up with TRBD1. Germline V CDR1 and CDR2: KGHDR, SFDVKD. The CDR3 has 16 residues. The junction had 5 bases not matched to a gene; V was cut back by 4 bases and J by 5 bases. CDR3 DNA sequence: TGTGCCACCAGTGACACCGGGACAGGGGGGACCGGGGAGCTGTTTTTT. It yields the protein CATSDTGTGGTGELFF.

V is TRBV6-6 and J is TRBJ2-1, with 10 bases lining up with TRBD1. Germline lookup yields CDR1 MNHNY and CDR2 SVGAGI (reference sequence). Unmatched junction bases numbered 9, after V lost 7 bases and J lost 6 bases. The CDR3 extends over 15 amino acids. Here the CDR3 DNA reads TGTGCCAGCAACGACCGGGACAGGGGTAGCAATGAGCAGTTCTTC. It yields the protein CASNDRDRGSNEQFF.

Only a few counts were recorded for this clone. The chain carries TRBV27 and TRBJ2-7; TRBD2 is a possible D gene (6 bases). From germline, CDR1 is MNHEY and CDR2 SMNVEV (reference sequence). Trimming took off 2 bases at V and 6 bases at J, with 20 bases between the two ends. The CDR3 extends over 16 amino acids. Written as DNA, the CDR3 is TGTGCCAGCAGTTTACTCTCCCGCGGGGCGCAACTCGAGCAGTACTTC. Translation gives CASSLLSRGAQLEQYF.